The TCR beta chain described here comes from a study of blood T cells in healthy people across ages. With a J-beta primer mix and a sample-barcoded 5' primer, a second PCR ran about 6 to 11 cycles. TCRdb called the 5' RACE reads again in MiXCR, with one record for every CDR3 protein. The sample consists of about 1.5 million distinct CDR3 sequences, 40% to 45% of them appearing once. The CDR3 length is 15 residues. The V end was cut by 7 bases, the J end by 8 bases, with 23 bases between. The clonotype originates from a woman younger than 30 in good health. V usage is TRBV12-3 or TRBV12-4 and J usage is TRBJ1-2, with a possible D match to TRBD1 (6 bases). The sample consisted of blood. CDR3 coding DNA: TGTGCCAGCAAAGTCTTTAGGTCAGGGGCCTCAGGCTACACCTTC. Translated, it gives CASKVFRSGASGYTF.